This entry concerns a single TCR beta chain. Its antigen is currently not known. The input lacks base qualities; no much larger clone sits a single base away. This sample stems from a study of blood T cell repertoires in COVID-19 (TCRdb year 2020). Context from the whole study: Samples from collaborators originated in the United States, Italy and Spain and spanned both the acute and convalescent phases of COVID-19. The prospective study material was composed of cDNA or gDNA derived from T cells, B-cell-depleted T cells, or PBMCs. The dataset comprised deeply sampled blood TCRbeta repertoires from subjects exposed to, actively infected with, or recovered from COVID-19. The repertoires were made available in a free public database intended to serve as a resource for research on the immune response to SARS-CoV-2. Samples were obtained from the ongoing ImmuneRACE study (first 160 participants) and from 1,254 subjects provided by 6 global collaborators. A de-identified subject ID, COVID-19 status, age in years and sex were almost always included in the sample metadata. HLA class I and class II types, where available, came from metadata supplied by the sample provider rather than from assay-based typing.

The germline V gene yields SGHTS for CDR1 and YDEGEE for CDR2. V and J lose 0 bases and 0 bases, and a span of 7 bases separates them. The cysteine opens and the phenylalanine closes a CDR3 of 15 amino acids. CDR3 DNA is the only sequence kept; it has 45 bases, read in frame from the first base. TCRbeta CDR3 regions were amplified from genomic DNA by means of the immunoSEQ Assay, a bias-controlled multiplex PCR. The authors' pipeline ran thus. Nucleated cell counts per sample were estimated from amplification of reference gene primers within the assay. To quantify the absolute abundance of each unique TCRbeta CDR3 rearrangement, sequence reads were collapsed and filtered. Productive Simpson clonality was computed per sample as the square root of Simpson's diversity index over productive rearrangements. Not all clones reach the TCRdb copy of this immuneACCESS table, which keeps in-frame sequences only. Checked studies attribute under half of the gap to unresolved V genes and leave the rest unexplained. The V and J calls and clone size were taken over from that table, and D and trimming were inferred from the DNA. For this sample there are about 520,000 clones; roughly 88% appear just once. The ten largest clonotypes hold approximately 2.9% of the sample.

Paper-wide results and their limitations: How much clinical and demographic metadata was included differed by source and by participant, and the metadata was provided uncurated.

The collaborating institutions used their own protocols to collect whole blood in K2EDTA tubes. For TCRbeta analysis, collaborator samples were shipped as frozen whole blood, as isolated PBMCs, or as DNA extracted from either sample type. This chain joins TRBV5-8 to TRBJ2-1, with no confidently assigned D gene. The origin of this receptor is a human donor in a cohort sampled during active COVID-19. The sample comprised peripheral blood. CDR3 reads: CASSLGLGSYNEQFF. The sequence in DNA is TGTGCCAGCAGCTTGGGCCTAGGCTCCTACAATGAGCAGTTCTTC.